This entry features one T cell receptor beta chain sequence. What it binds is not known. This sample was taken from a study of T-cell memory formation after mild COVID-19. Study results and limitations: Memory sampled before infection contained some responding clones, suggesting cross-reactive memory joined.

TCRdb re-derived calls from the 5' RACE reads in MiXCR, one entry per CDR3 protein. Here the sample spans around 82,000 distinct CDR3 sequences, about 13% being singletons. This CDR3 is built from 15 residues. Trimming removed 3 bases at V and 4 bases at J, with 14 bases between. The germline V gene encodes CDR1 SGDLS and CDR2 YYNGEE. The receptor's source is a man younger than 35 who had mild COVID-19 (a few samples of this study predate the infection). Cell type and time point are not known. Sample: PBMCs or a T cell subset sorted from them (not recorded which). The V gene is TRBV9, the J gene TRBJ2-1, with D uncertain. The CDR3 sequence is CASSAVLATYNEQFF. The CDR3 DNA reads as TGTGCCAGCAGCGCGGTGCTGGCCACGTACAATGAGCAGTTCTTC.